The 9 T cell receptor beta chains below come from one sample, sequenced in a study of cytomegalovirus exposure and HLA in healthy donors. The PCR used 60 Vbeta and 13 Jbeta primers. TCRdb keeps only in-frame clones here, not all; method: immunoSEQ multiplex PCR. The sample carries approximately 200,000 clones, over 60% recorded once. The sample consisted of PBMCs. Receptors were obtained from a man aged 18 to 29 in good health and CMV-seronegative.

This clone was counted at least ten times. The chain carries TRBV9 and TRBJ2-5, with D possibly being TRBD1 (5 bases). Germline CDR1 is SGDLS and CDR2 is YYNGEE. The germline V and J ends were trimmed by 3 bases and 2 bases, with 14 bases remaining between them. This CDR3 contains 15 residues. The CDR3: CASSAQGNPQETQYF. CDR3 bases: TGTGCCAGCAGCGCCCAGGGAAACCCTCAAGAGACCCAGTACTTC.

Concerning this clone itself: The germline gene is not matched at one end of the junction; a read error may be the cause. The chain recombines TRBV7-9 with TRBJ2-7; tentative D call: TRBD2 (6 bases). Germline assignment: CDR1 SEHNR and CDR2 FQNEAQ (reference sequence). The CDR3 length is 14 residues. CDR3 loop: CSSSFELALYEQYF. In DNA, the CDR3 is TGTTCCAGCAGCTTCGAACTAGCCCTCTACGAGCAGTACTTC. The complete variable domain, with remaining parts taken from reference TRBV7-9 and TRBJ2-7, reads DTGVSQNPRHKITKRGQNVTFRCDPISEHNRLYWYRQTLGQGPEFLTYFQNEAQLEKSRLLSDRFSAERPKGSFSTLEIQRTEQGDSAMYLCSSSFELALYEQYFGPGTRLTVT.

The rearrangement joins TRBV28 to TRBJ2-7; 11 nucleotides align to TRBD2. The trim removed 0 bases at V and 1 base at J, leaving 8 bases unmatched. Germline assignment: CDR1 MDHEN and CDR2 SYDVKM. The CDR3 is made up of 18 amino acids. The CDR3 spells CASSLWLTSGKLSYEQYF. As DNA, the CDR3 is TGTGCCAGCAGTTTATGGCTGACTAGCGGGAAATTGTCCTACGAGCAGTACTTC.

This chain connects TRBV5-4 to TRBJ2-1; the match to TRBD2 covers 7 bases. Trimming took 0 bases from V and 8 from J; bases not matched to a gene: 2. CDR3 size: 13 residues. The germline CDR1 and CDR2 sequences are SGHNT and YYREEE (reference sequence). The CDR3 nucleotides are TGTGCCAGCAGCTTGGACGCGGGGGATGAGCAGTTCTTC. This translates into CASSLDAGDEQFF.

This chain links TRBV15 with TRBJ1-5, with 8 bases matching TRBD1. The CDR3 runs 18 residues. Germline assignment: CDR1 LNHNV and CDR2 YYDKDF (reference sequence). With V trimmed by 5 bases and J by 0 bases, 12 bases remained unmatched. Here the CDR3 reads CATSGRQGWGGSNQPQHF. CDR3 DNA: TGTGCCACCAGCGGGCGACAGGGGTGGGGTGGTAGCAATCAGCCCCAGCATTTT.

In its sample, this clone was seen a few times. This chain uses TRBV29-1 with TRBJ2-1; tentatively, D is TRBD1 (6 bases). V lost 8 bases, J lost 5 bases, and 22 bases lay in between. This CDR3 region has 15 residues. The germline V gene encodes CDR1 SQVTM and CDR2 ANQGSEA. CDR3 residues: CSFRGTGPSDNEQFF. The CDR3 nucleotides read TGCAGCTTCAGGGGCACAGGGCCCTCGGACAATGAGCAGTTCTTC.

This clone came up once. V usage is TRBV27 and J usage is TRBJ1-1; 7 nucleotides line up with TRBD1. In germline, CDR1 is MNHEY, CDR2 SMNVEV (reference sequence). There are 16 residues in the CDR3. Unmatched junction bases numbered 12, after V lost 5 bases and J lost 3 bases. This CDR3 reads CASSDTTNRGYTEAFF. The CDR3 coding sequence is TGTGCCAGCAGTGATACTACAAACAGGGGATACACTGAAGCTTTCTTT.

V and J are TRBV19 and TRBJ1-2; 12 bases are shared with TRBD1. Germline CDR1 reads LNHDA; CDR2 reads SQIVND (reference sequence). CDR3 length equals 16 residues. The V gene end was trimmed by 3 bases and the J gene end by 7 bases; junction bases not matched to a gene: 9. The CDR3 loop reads CASSITPGQGAGGYTF. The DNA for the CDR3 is TGTGCCAGTAGTATTACCCCGGGACAGGGGGCTGGTGGCTACACCTTC.

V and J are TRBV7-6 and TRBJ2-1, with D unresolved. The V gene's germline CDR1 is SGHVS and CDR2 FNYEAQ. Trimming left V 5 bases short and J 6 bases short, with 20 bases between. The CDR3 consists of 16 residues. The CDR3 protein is CASSPRLETRRNEQFF. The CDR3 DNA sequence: TGTGCCAGCAGCCCACGTTTAGAGACACGCCGCAATGAGCAGTTCTTC. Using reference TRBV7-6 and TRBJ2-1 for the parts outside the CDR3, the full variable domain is GAGVSQSPRYKVTKRGQDVALRCDPISGHVSLYWYRQALGQGPEFLTYFNYEAQQDKSGLPNDRFSAERPEGSISTLTIQRTEQRDSAMYRCASSPRLETRRNEQFFGPGTRLTVL.